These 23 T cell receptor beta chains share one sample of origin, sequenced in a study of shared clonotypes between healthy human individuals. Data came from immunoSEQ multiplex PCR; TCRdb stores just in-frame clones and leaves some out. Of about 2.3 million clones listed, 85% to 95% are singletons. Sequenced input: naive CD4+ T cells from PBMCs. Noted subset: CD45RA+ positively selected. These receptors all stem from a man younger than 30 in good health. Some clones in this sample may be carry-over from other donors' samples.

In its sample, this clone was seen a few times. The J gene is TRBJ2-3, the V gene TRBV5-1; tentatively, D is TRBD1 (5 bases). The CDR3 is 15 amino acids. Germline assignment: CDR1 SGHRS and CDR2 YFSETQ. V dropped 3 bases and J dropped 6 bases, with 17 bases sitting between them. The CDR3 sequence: CASSSQTAVGDTQYF. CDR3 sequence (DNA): TGCGCCAGCAGCTCCCAGACAGCCGTAGGGGATACGCAGTATTTT.

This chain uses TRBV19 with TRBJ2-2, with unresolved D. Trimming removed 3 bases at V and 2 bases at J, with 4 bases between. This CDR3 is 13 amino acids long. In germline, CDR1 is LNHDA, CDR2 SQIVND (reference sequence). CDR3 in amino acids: CASSMVNTGELFF. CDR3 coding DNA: TGTGCCAGTAGTATGGTCAACACCGGGGAGCTGTTTTTT.

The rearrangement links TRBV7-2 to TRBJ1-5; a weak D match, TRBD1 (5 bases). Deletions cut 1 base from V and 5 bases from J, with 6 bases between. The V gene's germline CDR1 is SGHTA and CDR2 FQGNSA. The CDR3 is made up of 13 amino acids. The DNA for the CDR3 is TGTGCCAGCAGCTTAGACAGGTATCAGCCCCAGCATTTT. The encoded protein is CASSLDRYQPQHF.

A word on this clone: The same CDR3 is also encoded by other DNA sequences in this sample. CDR3 region: CASSGQGQETQYF. In DNA form, the CDR3 reads TGTGCCAGCAGTGGACAGGGCCAAGAGACCCAGTACTTC. The chain links TRBV6-1 to TRBJ2-5, with 7 positions matching TRBD1. The CDR3 has 13 amino acids. The trim removed 4 bases at V and 1 base at J, leaving 0 bases unmatched. Germline values: CDR1 MNHNS, CDR2 SASEGT.

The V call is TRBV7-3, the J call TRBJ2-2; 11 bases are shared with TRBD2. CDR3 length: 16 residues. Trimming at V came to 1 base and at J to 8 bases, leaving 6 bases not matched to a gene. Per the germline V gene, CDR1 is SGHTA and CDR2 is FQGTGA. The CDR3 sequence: CASSLIGLAGGGELFF. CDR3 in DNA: TGTGCCAGCAGCTTAATTGGCCTAGCGGGAGGTGGGGAGCTGTTTTTT.

CDR3 coding DNA: TGTGCCAGCAGCCGGGCCGGGGGGACGGTGCGTGGCTACACCTTC. Its protein is CASSRAGGTVRGYTF. The chain carries TRBV11-2 and TRBJ1-2, with D perhaps matching TRBD1 (5 bases). The CDR3 length is 15 residues. Germline CDR1 SGHAT, CDR2 FQNNGV. The V end was cut by 5 bases, the J end by 7 bases, with 20 bases between.

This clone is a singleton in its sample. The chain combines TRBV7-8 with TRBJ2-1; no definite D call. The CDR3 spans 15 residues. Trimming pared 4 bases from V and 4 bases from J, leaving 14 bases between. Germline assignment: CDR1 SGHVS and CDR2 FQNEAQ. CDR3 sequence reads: CASSSRTLGYNEQFF. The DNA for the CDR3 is TGTGCCAGCAGCTCAAGGACCTTAGGATACAATGAGCAGTTCTTC.

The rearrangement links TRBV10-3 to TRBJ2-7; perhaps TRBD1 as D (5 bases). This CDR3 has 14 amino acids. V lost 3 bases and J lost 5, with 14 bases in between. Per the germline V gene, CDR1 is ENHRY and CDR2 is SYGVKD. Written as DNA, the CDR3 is TGTGCCATCAGTGACGCAACAGGAGTCGACGAGCAGTACTTC. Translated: CAISDATGVDEQYF.

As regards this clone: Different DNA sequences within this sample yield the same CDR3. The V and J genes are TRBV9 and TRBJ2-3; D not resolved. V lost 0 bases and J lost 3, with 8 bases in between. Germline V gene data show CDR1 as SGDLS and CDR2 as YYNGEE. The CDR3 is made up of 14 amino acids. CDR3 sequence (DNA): TGTGCCAGCAGCGTAGTAGGAGCGACAGATACGCAGTATTTT. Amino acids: CASSVVGATDTQYF.

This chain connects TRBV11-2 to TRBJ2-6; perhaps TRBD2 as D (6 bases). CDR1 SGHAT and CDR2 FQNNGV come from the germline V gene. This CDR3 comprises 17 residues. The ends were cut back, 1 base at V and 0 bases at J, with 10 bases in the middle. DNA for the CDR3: TGTGCCAGCAGCTTAGGATTAGCGGCCTCTGGGGCCAACGTCCTGACTTTC. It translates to CASSLGLAASGANVLTF.

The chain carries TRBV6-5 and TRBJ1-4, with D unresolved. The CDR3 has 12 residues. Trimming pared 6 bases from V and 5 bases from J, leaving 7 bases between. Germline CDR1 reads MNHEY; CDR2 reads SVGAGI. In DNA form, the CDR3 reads TGTGCCAGCAGGGCCCCCAATGAAAAACTGTTTTTT. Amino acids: CASRAPNEKLFF.

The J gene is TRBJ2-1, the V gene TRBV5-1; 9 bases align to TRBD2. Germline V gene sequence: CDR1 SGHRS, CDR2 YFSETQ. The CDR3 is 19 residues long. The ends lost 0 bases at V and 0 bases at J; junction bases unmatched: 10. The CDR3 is CASSLALAGPMSSYNEQFF. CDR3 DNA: TGCGCCAGCAGCTTGGCCCTAGCGGGACCCATGAGCTCCTACAATGAGCAGTTCTTC.

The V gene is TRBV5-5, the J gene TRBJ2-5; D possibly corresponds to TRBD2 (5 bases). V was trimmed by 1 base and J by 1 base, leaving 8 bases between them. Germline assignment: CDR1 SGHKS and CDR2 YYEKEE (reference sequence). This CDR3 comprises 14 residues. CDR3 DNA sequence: TGTGCCAGCAGCTTGATGAGGGCCCAAGAGACCCAGTACTTC. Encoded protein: CASSLMRAQETQYF.

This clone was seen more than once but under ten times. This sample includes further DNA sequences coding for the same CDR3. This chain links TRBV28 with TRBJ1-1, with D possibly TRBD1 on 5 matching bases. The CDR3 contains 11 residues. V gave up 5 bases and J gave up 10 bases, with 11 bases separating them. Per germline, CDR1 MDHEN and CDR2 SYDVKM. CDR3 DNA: TGTGCCAGCAGTCTGGAGGGGAGAGCTTTCTTT. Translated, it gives CASSLEGRAFF. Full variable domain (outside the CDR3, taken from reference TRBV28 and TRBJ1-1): DVKVTQSSRYLVKRTGEKVFLECVQDMDHENMFWYRQDPGLGLRLIYFSYDVKMKEKGDIPEGYSVSREKKERFSLILESASTNQTSMYLCASSLEGRAFFGQGTRLTVV.

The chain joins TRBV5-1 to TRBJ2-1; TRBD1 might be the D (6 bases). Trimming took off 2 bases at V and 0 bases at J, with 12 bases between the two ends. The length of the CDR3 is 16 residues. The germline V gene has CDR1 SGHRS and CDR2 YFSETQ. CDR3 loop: CASSLPTGSSYNEQFF. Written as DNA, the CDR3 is TGCGCCAGCAGCTTACCTACAGGGAGCTCCTACAATGAGCAGTTCTTC.

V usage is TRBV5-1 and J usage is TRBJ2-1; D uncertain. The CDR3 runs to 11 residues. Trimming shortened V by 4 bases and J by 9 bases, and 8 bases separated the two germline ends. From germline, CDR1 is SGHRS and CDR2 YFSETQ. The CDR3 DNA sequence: TGCGCCAGCAGCGCAACGGTTGAGCAGTTCTTC. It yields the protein CASSATVEQFF.

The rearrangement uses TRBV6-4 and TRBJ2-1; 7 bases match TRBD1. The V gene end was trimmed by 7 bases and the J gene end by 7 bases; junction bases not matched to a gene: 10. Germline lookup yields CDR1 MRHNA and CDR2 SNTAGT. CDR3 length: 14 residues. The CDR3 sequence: CASKPDRVSNEQFF. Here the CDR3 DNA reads TGTGCCAGCAAGCCCGACAGGGTATCAAATGAGCAGTTCTTC.

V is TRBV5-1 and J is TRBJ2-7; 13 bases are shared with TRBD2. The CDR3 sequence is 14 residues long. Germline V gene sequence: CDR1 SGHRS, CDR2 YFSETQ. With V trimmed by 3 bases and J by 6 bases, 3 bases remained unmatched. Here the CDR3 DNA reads TGCGCCAGCAGCTCGGGACTAGCGGGACGCGAGCAGTACTTC. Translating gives CASSSGLAGREQYF.

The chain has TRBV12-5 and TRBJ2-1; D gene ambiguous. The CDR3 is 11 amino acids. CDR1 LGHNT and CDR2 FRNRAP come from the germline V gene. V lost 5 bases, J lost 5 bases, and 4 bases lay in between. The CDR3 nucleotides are TGTGCTAGTGGTGTGCACAATGAGCAGTTCTTC. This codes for CASGVHNEQFF.

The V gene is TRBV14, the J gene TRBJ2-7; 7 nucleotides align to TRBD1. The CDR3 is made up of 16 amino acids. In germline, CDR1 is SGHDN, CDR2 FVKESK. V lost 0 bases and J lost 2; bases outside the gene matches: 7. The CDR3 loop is CASSQDHGRGTYEQYF. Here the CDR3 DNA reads TGTGCCAGCAGCCAAGATCACGGCAGGGGGACCTACGAGCAGTACTTC.

CDR3 coding DNA: TGCGCCAGCAGCCAAGATAGGGCAGGGGGGTATCACGAGCAGTACTTC. This encodes CASSQDRAGGYHEQYF. The gene calls are TRBV4-3 and TRBJ2-7; D might be TRBD1 (7 bases). V gave up 0 bases and J gave up 5 bases, with 17 bases separating them. The CDR3 loop spans 16 amino acids. Germline CDR1 is LGHNA and CDR2 is YSLEER.

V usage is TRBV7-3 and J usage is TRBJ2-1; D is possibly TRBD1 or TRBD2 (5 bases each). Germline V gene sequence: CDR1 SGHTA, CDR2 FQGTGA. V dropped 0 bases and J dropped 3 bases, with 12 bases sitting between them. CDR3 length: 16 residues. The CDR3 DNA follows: TGTGCCAGCAGCTTAACCCCGGGGCTGAGCTACAATGAGCAGTTCTTC. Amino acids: CASSLTPGLSYNEQFF.

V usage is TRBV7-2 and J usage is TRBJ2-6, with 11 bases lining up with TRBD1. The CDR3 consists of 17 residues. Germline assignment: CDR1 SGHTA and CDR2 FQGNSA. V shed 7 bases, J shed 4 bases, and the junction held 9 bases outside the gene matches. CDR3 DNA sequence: TGTGCCAGCACCCCGGGACAGGGGGAACCCGGGGCCAACGTCCTGACTTTC. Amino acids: CASTPGQGEPGANVLTF.